The 32 T cell receptor beta chains in this list originate from one sample, sequenced in a study of CD8+ T cells in alopecia areata. As the sequencing template, cDNA was produced by extracting RNA and reverse transcribing it. TCRdb's table, derived via immunoSEQ multiplex PCR, lists solely in-frame clones and lacks some. The data contain roughly 190,000 clones, 50% to 60% of them singletons. The treatment here: oral pan-JAK inhibitor, 5-10 mg twice daily. Sequenced material: CD4+ T cells sorted from blood, taken at week 4, from a patient treated with tofacitinib. The receptor source for this set is a human donor with alopecia areata.

This clone occurred a few times. J is TRBJ1-5 and V is TRBV27; D is unresolved. The CDR3 contains 12 residues. V lost 6 bases to trimming and J lost 2 bases, with 5 bases between them. Germline lookup yields CDR1 MNHEY and CDR2 SMNVEV (reference sequence). The CDR3 loop reads CASRSGNQPQHF. The CDR3 DNA reads as TGTGCCAGCAGGAGTGGCAATCAGCCCCAGCATTTT.

This clone was observed a few times. The chain joins TRBV6-1 to TRBJ2-7; TRBD2 might be the D (5 bases). The germline V and J ends were trimmed by 1 base and 3 bases, with 13 bases remaining between them. Germline-derived CDR1 and CDR2 are MNHNS and SASEGT. This CDR3 is built from 15 residues. The CDR3 DNA reads TGTGCCAGCAGTGAAGGGGCTGGAGGATTCTACGAGCAGTACTTC. Its protein is CASSEGAGGFYEQYF.

This clone came up a few times. This chain uses TRBV18 with TRBJ1-2; D is possibly TRBD1 (5 bases). Germline CDR1 is KGHSH and CDR2 is LQKENI. With 3 bases removed from V and 3 bases from J, the gap between germline ends came to 8 bases. This CDR3 comprises 13 residues. CDR3 DNA: TGTGCCAGCTCACCGGGGCTAGACTATGGCTACACCTTC. It translates to CASSPGLDYGYTF.

J is TRBJ2-2 and V is TRBV2, with 7 bases identical to TRBD2. V lost 11 bases and J lost 1; bases outside the gene matches: 4. The CDR3 length is 13 residues. The V gene's germline CDR1 is SNHLY and CDR2 FYNNEI. The CDR3 protein is CAGQRENTGELFF. Here the CDR3 DNA reads TGTGCCGGCCAGCGGGAGAACACCGGGGAGCTGTTTTTT.

CDR3 sequence reads: CASSQDFSGRNTGELFF. The CDR3 DNA reads as TGTGCCAGCAGCCAAGATTTCAGCGGTAGGAACACCGGGGAGCTGTTTTTT. V gene TRBV14 combines with J gene TRBJ2-2; tentatively, D is TRBD2 (5 bases). CDR3 size: 17 residues. With 0 bases removed from V and 1 base from J, the gap between germline ends came to 12 bases. CDR1 SGHDN and CDR2 FVKESK come from the germline V gene.

This clone turned up a few times. The V call is TRBV6-6, the J call TRBJ1-4; perhaps TRBD1 as D (6 bases). Trimming pared 2 bases from V and 7 bases from J, leaving 14 bases between. The CDR3 is 15 amino acids. The germline V gene encodes CDR1 MNHNY and CDR2 SVGAGI (reference sequence). This chain's CDR3 is CASSYLGQRGEKLFF. In DNA, the CDR3 is TGTGCCAGCAGTTACCTTGGACAGAGAGGTGAAAAACTGTTTTTT.

This chain connects TRBV7-9 to TRBJ2-5; 10 bases agree with TRBD1. The CDR3 runs 15 residues. Germline V gene data show CDR1 as SEHNR and CDR2 as FQNEAQ (reference sequence). The trim removed 0 bases at V and 2 bases at J, leaving 0 bases unmatched. The CDR3 DNA reads as TGTGCCAGCAGCTTAGCGGGACAGGGGCAAGAGACCCAGTACTTC. Encoded protein: CASSLAGQGQETQYF.

This clone showed up just a few times. Other DNA sequences in this sample translate to the same CDR3. V and J are TRBV29-1 and TRBJ2-5; D tentatively fits TRBD1 or TRBD2 (5 bases each). The V gene's germline CDR1 is SQVTM and CDR2 ANQGSEA. Deletions cut 6 bases from V and 5 bases from J, with 10 bases between. CDR3 length: 11 amino acids. The CDR3 region has the DNA TGCAGCGTCGGGGCCGGTGAGACCCAGTACTTC. This codes for CSVGAGETQYF.

This clone was seen a handful of times. This rearrangement joins TRBV5-4 to TRBJ2-5, with a weak D call TRBD2 (6 bases). The V gene lost 0 bases and the J gene lost 3 bases, with 15 bases spanning the gap. This CDR3 comprises 16 residues. Germline V CDR1 and CDR2: SGHNT, YYREEE (reference sequence). CDR3 protein: CASSLAFGRGKETQYF. The CDR3 DNA reads as TGTGCCAGCAGCTTGGCCTTCGGGAGAGGGAAAGAGACCCAGTACTTC. Drawing the rest from reference TRBV5-4 and TRBJ2-5, the complete variable domain is ETGVTQSPTHLIKTRGQQVTLRCSSQSGHNTVSWYQQALGQGPQFIFQYYREEENGRGNFPPRFSGLQFPNYSSELNVNALELDDSALYLCASSLAFGRGKETQYFGPGTRLLVL.

The chain recombines TRBV2 with TRBJ1-1; D unresolved. This CDR3 is built from 14 residues. V dropped 4 bases and J dropped 4 bases, with 13 bases sitting between them. Germline values: CDR1 SNHLY, CDR2 FYNNEI. The CDR3 DNA is TGTGCCAGCAGTGTACCGAGGCCTGGCACTGAAGCTTTCTTT. Translated, it gives CASSVPRPGTEAFF.

In its sample, this clone was seen a few times. This chain uses TRBV29-1 with TRBJ2-3; possible D gene TRBD2, 5 bases. The CDR3 has 13 amino acids. CDR1 is SQVTM, CDR2 ANQGSEA, per germline. Trimming took 8 bases from V and 0 from J, leaving 12 bases between them. The CDR3 DNA sequence: TGCAGCTGGACTTTCTCTAGCACAGATACGCAGTATTTT. Translating it yields CSWTFSSTDTQYF.

The chain has TRBV6-1 and TRBJ2-5; no clear D. This CDR3 is built from 11 residues. Trimming removed 3 bases from V and 1 base from J, with 0 bases in between. Germline values: CDR1 MNHNS, CDR2 SASEGT. CDR3 nucleotide sequence: TGTGCCAGCAGTGACCAAGAGACCCAGTACTTC. Translated: CASSDQETQYF.

A few counts support this clone. The chain has TRBV25-1 and TRBJ1-5, with a tentative D call TRBD1 (5 bases). From germline, CDR1 is MGHDK and CDR2 SYGVNS. The CDR3 covers 13 residues. Trimming pared 3 bases from V and 3 bases from J, leaving 6 bases between. The CDR3 loop reads CASSDRDNQPQHF. CDR3 bases: TGTGCCAGCAGTGACAGGGACAATCAGCCCCAGCATTTT. Full variable domain (outside the CDR3, taken from reference TRBV25-1 and TRBJ1-5): EADIYQTPRYLVIGTGKKITLECSQTMGHDKMYWYQQDPGMELHLIHYSYGVNSTEKGDLSSESTVSRIRTEHFPLTLESARPSHTSQYLCASSDRDNQPQHFGDGTRLSIL.

This clone turned up a few times. This chain connects TRBV29-1 to TRBJ1-2, with D uncertain. Trimming took off 3 bases at V and 3 bases at J, with 5 bases between the two ends. Germline V CDR1 and CDR2: SQVTM, ANQGSEA. This CDR3 spans 11 amino acids. The CDR3, as DNA: TGCAGCGTTGAGCTATACTATGGCTACACCTTC. Translating gives CSVELYYGYTF. Using reference TRBV29-1 and TRBJ1-2 for the parts outside the CDR3, the full variable domain is SAVISQKPSRDICQRGTSLTIQCQVDSQVTMMFWYRQQPGQSLTLIATANQGSEATYESGFVIDKFPISRPNLTFSTLTVSNMSPEDSSIYLCSVELYYGYTFGSGTRLTVV.

V is TRBV7-9 and J is TRBJ1-2; 8 nucleotides align to TRBD1. This CDR3 is built from 14 residues. Trimming took 7 bases from V and 4 from J; bases not matched to a gene: 8. From germline, CDR1 is SEHNR and CDR2 FQNEAQ (reference sequence). In nucleotides, the CDR3 is TGTGCCAGCACGAAACAGGGGGAGGTCTATGGCTACACCTTC. Amino acids: CASTKQGEVYGYTF.

V is TRBV7-2 and J is TRBJ2-3; the D gene is possibly TRBD1 (8 bases). The germline CDR1 and CDR2 sequences are SGHTA and FQGNSA. Trimming pared 5 bases from V and 6 bases from J, leaving 15 bases between. CDR3 length equals 14 residues. CDR3: CASSPQGGPDTQYF. The CDR3 DNA sequence: TGTGCCAGCAGCCCACAGGGGGGGCCCGATACGCAGTATTTT.

Points on this clone: The sample carries other DNA sequences with the same CDR3. DNA of the CDR3: TGCGCCAGCAGCCAAGGAGGTCGGTATGGCTACACCTTC. Its translation: CASSQGGRYGYTF. The V call is TRBV4-1, the J call TRBJ1-2, with D unclear. Deletions cut 1 base from V and 5 bases from J, with 8 bases between. CDR1 is MGHRA, CDR2 YSYEKL, per germline. This CDR3 comprises 13 residues.

The V call is TRBV5-1, the J call TRBJ2-7; tentatively, D is TRBD2 (5 bases). Trimming took 4 bases from V and 2 from J, leaving 10 bases between them. Per the germline V gene, CDR1 is SGHRS and CDR2 is YFSETQ. The CDR3 covers 13 residues. The CDR3 loop is CASSESGTYEQYF. The CDR3 DNA is TGCGCCAGCAGCGAAAGCGGTACCTACGAGCAGTACTTC.

The genes are TRBV5-6 and TRBJ1-1; D perhaps matches TRBD1 (5 bases). There are 13 residues in the CDR3. Deletions cut 4 bases from V and 5 bases from J, with 12 bases between. Germline V gives CDR1 SGHDT, CDR2 YYEEEE. CDR3 DNA: TGTGCCAGCAGCGTGACAGAACGGACTGAAGCTTTCTTT. Its protein product is CASSVTERTEAFF.

This chain links TRBV30 with TRBJ2-5; 7 nucleotides match TRBD2. V shed 5 bases and J 5 bases; nucleotides not matched to a gene: 5. Germline values: CDR1 GTSNPN, CDR2 SVGIG (reference sequence). This CDR3 spans 12 amino acids. CDR3 protein: CAWRSGGETQYF. The CDR3 DNA follows: TGTGCCTGGCGGTCCGGGGGGGAGACCCAGTACTTC.

This clone has only a few counts. V gene TRBV7-2 combines with J gene TRBJ2-7, with 7 bases identical to TRBD2. Germline CDR1 reads SGHTA; CDR2 reads FQGNSA. The ends lost 6 bases at V and 9 bases at J; junction bases unmatched: 8. The CDR3 covers 12 residues. DNA for the CDR3: TGTGCCAGCAGTTGGGGAGGGAGCGGGCAGTACTTC. It is translated as CASSWGGSGQYF.

This sequence joins TRBV28 and TRBJ2-7, with D unclear. CDR1 MDHEN and CDR2 SYDVKM come from the germline V gene. This CDR3 region has 12 residues. The CDR3 DNA sequence: TGTGTGGCGGCCTCCAGCTCCTACGAGCAGTACTTC. Translating gives CVAASSSYEQYF. Supplemented by reference TRBV28 and TRBJ2-7, the full variable domain reads DVKVTQSSRYLVKRTGEKVFLECVQDMDHENMFWYRQDPGLGLRLIYFSYDVKMKEKGDIPEGYSVSREKKERFSLILESASTNQTSMYLCVAASSSYEQYFGPGTRLTVT.

The chain uses TRBV7-2 and TRBJ2-5; D is unclear. V lost 1 base and J lost 5, with 17 bases in between. This CDR3 has 16 residues. Germline values: CDR1 SGHTA, CDR2 FQGNSA. The CDR3 loop reads CASSLDHRRLAETQYF. The DNA for the CDR3 is TGTGCCAGCAGCTTAGATCATAGAAGATTGGCCGAGACCCAGTACTTC.

This chain uses TRBV19 with TRBJ2-7, with TRBD2 identical over 8 bases. Losses at the gene ends were 10 bases for V and 5 bases for J; bases not matched to a gene: 10. CDR3 length equals 13 residues. CDR1 is LNHDA and CDR2 is SQIVND in the germline V gene (reference sequence). The DNA for the CDR3 is TGTGCCACCGCCGGGGGGGGTGGCAACGAGCAGTACTTC. Residues: CATAGGGGNEQYF.

This clone was seen more than once but under ten times. The V and J genes are TRBV7-3 and TRBJ2-7; unclear D gene. Trimming removed 5 bases from V and 9 bases from J, with 17 bases in between. CDR3 length equals 13 residues. The germline CDR1 and CDR2 sequences are SGHTA and FQGTGA. The CDR3 DNA reads as TGTGCCAGCAGCCTAGAAGGTCTGGGTGCGCAGTACTTC. Translation gives CASSLEGLGAQYF.

This clone was seen repeatedly, ten times or more. The J gene is TRBJ1-3, the V gene TRBV7-8; D uncertain. This CDR3 is 13 amino acids long. Germline V gives CDR1 SGHVS, CDR2 FQNEAQ. The ends were cut back, 5 bases at V and 3 bases at J, with 8 bases in the middle. The CDR3, as DNA: TGTGCCAGCAGCGCCGCCTTTGGAAACACCATATATTTT. This translates into CASSAAFGNTIYF. The whole variable domain, remainder taken from reference TRBV7-8 and TRBJ1-3, is GAGVSQSPRYKVAKRGQDVALRCDPISGHVSLFWYQQALGQGPEFLTYFQNEAQLDKSGLPSDRFFAERPEGSVSTLKIQRTQQEDSAVYLCASSAAFGNTIYFGEGSWLTVV.

This chain uses TRBV30 with TRBJ2-5, with D possibly matching TRBD1 (5 bases). V lost 7 bases and J 5 bases, leaving 17 bases between the germline ends. Germline CDR1 is GTSNPN and CDR2 is SVGIG (reference sequence). The CDR3 is made up of 13 amino acids. CDR3 loop: CAFSLRVYETQYF. The DNA for the CDR3 is TGTGCCTTTTCACTCAGGGTATATGAGACCCAGTACTTC. Together with reference TRBV30 and TRBJ2-5, the CDR3 gives the full variable domain: SQTIHQWPATLVQPVGSPLSLECTVEGTSNPNLYWYRQAAGRGLQLLFYSVGIGQISSEVPQNLSASRPQDRQFILSSKKLLLSDSGFYLCAFSLRVYETQYFGPGTRLLVL.

This chain uses TRBV28 with TRBJ1-4; D possibly corresponds to TRBD1 (6 bases). The germline V gene encodes CDR1 MDHEN and CDR2 SYDVKM. There are 13 residues in the CDR3. Trimming left V 10 bases short and J 8 bases short, with 17 bases between. CDR3 sequence reads: CATSDGGDEKLFF. As DNA, the CDR3 is TGTGCCACCTCTGACGGGGGCGACGAAAAACTGTTTTTT.

This clone occurred a few times. This specimen includes other DNA sequences encoding the same CDR3. This rearrangement joins TRBV5-1 to TRBJ2-5, with 7 bases identical to TRBD1. In germline, CDR1 is SGHRS, CDR2 YFSETQ. The CDR3 is 13 amino acids. The V gene end was trimmed by 4 bases and the J gene end by 5 bases; junction bases not matched to a gene: 5. The CDR3 nucleotides are TGCGCCAGCAGCCTACAGGGGTTGGAGACCCAGTACTTC. Its translation is CASSLQGLETQYF. The variable domain in full, completed from reference TRBV5-1 and TRBJ2-5, reads KAGVTQTPRYLIKTRGQQVTLSCSPISGHRSVSWYQQTPGQGLQFLFEYFSETQRNKGNFPGRFSGRQFSNSRSEMNVSTLELGDSALYLCASSLQGLETQYFGPGTRLLVL.

Worth noting for this clone: The identical CDR3 is also encoded by other nucleotide sequences in the sample. The V call is TRBV5-1, the J call TRBJ2-5; a weak D match, TRBD2 (6 bases). V dropped 2 bases and J dropped 2 bases, with 7 bases sitting between them. The CDR3 runs to 13 residues. Looked up from germline, CDR1 is SGHRS and CDR2 is YFSETQ. DNA for the CDR3: TGCGCCAGCAGCTTAGGACTACAAGAGACCCAGTACTTC. Amino acid sequence: CASSLGLQETQYF. Combining the CDR3 with reference TRBV5-1 and TRBJ2-5 gives the whole variable domain KAGVTQTPRYLIKTRGQQVTLSCSPISGHRSVSWYQQTPGQGLQFLFEYFSETQRNKGNFPGRFSGRQFSNSRSEMNVSTLELGDSALYLCASSLGLQETQYFGPGTRLLVL.

This chain connects TRBV29-1 to TRBJ2-7; TRBD1 or TRBD2 may be the D gene (6 bases each). The V and J ends lost 6 bases and 2 bases respectively, with 14 bases between them. This CDR3 has 13 amino acids. The germline V gene has CDR1 SQVTM and CDR2 ANQGSEA. CDR3 bases: TGCAGCGTAAAAGGGGGGATCCCCTACGAGCAGTACTTC. Its protein product is CSVKGGIPYEQYF.

This rearrangement joins TRBV25-1 to TRBJ2-2; the D is unclear. This CDR3 spans 18 amino acids. Germline lookup yields CDR1 MGHDK and CDR2 SYGVNS. V lost 4 bases and J 4 bases, leaving 22 bases between the germline ends. The CDR3 DNA reads as TGTGCCAGCAGTGCTTTCCCCGGGCCCTCCGGACCCACCGGGGAGCTGTTTTTT. Its translation: CASSAFPGPSGPTGELFF.